The source of this T cell receptor (beta chain) is a study of HIV-infected patients and healthy controls (dated by TCRdb to the mid-2010s). With regard to the full study: The study asked whether deep sequencing of the TCR repertoire from small blood samples of HIV patients could detect immune perturbation and reconstitution. General conclusions and limits of the study: Most CMV-associated CDR3s became more frequent during therapy, although their change was not significant, whereas HIV-associated CDR3s showed a significant decrease in frequency. Compared with untreated HIV+ repertoires, healthy control repertoires had roughly threefold more distinct CDR3s and a higher Shannon diversity. HIV-infected repertoires had significantly higher mean Gini indices than controls, possibly reflecting oligoclonality. The study cohorts differed slightly in age and sex profile, but those differences did not account for the observed differences in diversity. HLA typing of donors was not performed in the study. Alpha-chain CDR3s from MAIT cells occurred at high frequency in healthy controls but were severely depleted in HIV+ repertoires. Only sixteen HIV-infected individuals were processed, which the authors considered a major limit on how widely the findings apply. Significantly different mean usage between HIV-infected patients and controls was observed for eight alpha and eight beta V genes. Using whole blood restricted sequencing depth and prevented separating the dynamics of distinct T-cell subpopulations. Alpha-beta chain pairing was not determined in the samples. The apparent post-therapy recovery of the Gini index in HIV-infected patients was not reproduced in size-matched repertoire data. Unequal numbers of distinct sequences between patients and controls complicated comparisons, and size-matching overweighted rare events from HIV-infected data. By Jaccard index and by the count of highly shared sequences, healthy controls shared more CDR3s between individuals than HIV+ patients did.

Whole blood was used without cell fractionation, so the repertoire reflected all unsorted peripheral T cells. As controls, around 11 uninfected healthy donors were sampled, and four of those donors gave samples twice, about three months apart. A 2.5 ml sample of peripheral blood was drawn into Tempus tubes for RNA extraction. The TURBO-DNase kit was used to remove leftover genomic DNA, and GLOBINclear was used to deplete globin mRNA. V and J are trimmed by 7 bases and 0 bases, and the gene matches miss 7 bases of the junction. The germline V gene (reference sequence) provides CDR1 DFQATT and CDR2 SNEGSKA. Measured from the cysteine to the phenylalanine, the CDR3 is 15 residues long. CDR3 DNA only is kept here, 45 bases in frame from base 1. This clonotype was detected many times. The specificity of this receptor is unknown. No base qualities exist here, and no much larger clone lies one base off it.

Reverse transcription of around 450 ng RNA was performed with SuperScript III using primers directed against the alpha and beta constant regions. Separate alpha and beta chain libraries were made by chain-specific third strand synthesis with multiplexing indices. To avoid primer bias, the protocol used one single primer pair to amplify every rearrangement within a chain, and the protocol also attached molecular barcodes to each cDNA molecule. The SP2 sequencing primer site and a random hexamer were carried on a 5' RACE adapter, to which purified cDNA was joined by T4 RNA Ligase 1. Second strand synthesis was primed from the SP2 site with Phusion polymerase, using slow temperature ramps to favor optimal annealing. The 12-nucleotide barcode on each molecule comprised two random hexamer sequences, both introduced before amplification and concatenated. A short first PCR added P5 and P7 adapter elements plus a second index, followed by an approximately 23-cycle amplification PCR with P5s and P7 primers. A total of 27 PCR cycles were applied to the libraries, which were quantified on a Qubit, sized on a Bioanalyzer, and diluted to around 3.7 nM. Sequencing of the normalized libraries was done on an Illumina MiSeq using 2 x 250 paired-end kits. Into approximately 9.7 ul Tris-Cl, the reverse transcription reactions were eluted following cleanup on MinElute columns. The adapter ligations were run for 23 hours at 16 degrees C, and AMPure XP beads at a 1:1 ratio were afterwards used to clean them. Regarding the original processing steps: Demultiplexed FASTQ files were processed with a modified Decombinator by which V, J, insert and barcode information was output. Sequences that shared a barcode but differed from the dominant sequence were treated as errors and discarded, and barcodes were clustered at Levenshtein distance 3 and counted to estimate the original cDNA molecules. For downstream analyses, the R packages ineq, vegan, igraph and RCytoscape were used, along with IMGT nomenclature and CDR3 definitions. V gene usage was computed over distinct sequences, each TCR counted once to avoid skew from clonal expansion. Within a donor, similarity networks joined unique CDR3 amino acid sequences in every case where two of them were separated by a single Levenshtein edit. In the repertoires, a search was made for a compiled set of published HIV-specific CDR3s (approximately 90 alpha, around 710 beta) and CMV-specific CDR3s (under 14 alpha, about 250 beta). Random subsampling to size-matched repertoires demonstrated that the decreased diversity in patients did not result from their lower sequence numbers. TCRdb trimmed public reads at Q25 via fastp, called clones via MiXCR and kept in-frame beta chains. Rows merge per CDR3 protein into single entries with the most common DNA and genes. The V and J calls shown here were made by TCRdb, not taken from the authors' results. Recorded for this sample are 15,000 to 20,000 distinct CDR3 sequences; around 5.5% of them occurred a single time. Jointly, the top ten make up over 1.5% of the sample.

The clonotype originates from an adult in good health. Sequencing used blood. Recombination connected TRBV20-1 to TRBJ2-1, with TRBD2 identical over 9 junction bases. CDR3 protein: CSVPSGDSSYNEQFF. The nucleotides read TGCAGTGTGCCTAGCGGGGACAGCTCCTACAATGAGCAGTTCTTC.